The clone carrying this T cell receptor (beta chain) turned up a few times. The same CDR3 can be traced to other DNA sequences in this sample. The data are from a study of control samples from healthy donors and cancer patients. Per germline, CDR1 SGHNT and CDR2 YENEEA. Trimming cost V 5 bases and J 0 bases, with 5 bases left between them. The CDR3 sequence is 13 residues long. Assay: immunoSEQ multiplex PCR; the TCRdb copy retains only in-frame clones and omits some. This table holds some 7,300 clones, roughly 80% found once. The TCR originated in a male donor with melanoma. The genes are TRBV11-3 and TRBJ1-3; no definite D call. The sequenced sample consisted of formalin-fixed, paraffin-embedded tissue. The CDR3 nucleotides read TGTGCCAGCAGCGGCGGCTCTGGAAACACCATATATTTT. Amino acids: CASSGGSGNTIYF.